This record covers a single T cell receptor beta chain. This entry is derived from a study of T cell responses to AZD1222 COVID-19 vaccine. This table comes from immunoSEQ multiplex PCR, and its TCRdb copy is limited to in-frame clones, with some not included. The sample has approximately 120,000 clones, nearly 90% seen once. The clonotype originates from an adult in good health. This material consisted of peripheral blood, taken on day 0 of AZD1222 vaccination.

The chain's CDR3 is CASTSGGAETQYF. The DNA of the CDR3 is TGTGCCAGTACTAGCGGGGGGGCAGAGACCCAGTACTTC. The rearrangement links TRBV19 to TRBJ2-5; 12 positions agree with TRBD2. CDR1 is LNHDA, CDR2 SQIVND, per germline (reference sequence). The J segment lost 4 bases and the V segment lost 7 bases, leaving 1 base of the junction unmatched. There are 13 residues in the CDR3.